This T cell receptor (beta chain) was identified during a study of shared clonotypes between healthy human individuals (dated by TCRdb to the early 2020s). As for the study more broadly: The cohort comprised two women and a few men aged 18 to 49 years. Per donor, three plates each were used for CD4 naive and CD4 memory, two for CD8 naive, and one for CD8 memory. Different laboratories and diverse techniques were used to prepare libraries and sequence TCR repertoires, to increase sequencing depth and limit assay-specific biases. To estimate repertoire size and how much clonotypes are shared between individuals, the study performed deep sequencing of blood TCR repertoires from five healthy adults. Per donor, leukapheresis produced somewhere between about 0.9 and 10 billion PBMCs.

Healthy HIV-negative adults with no recently reported acute infections or vaccinations were included as donors. All donors were Caucasian adults living in Nashville, Tennessee, USA. Magnetic negative selection was used to enrich CD4+ T cells, after which naive cells were positively selected on CD45RA and the negative fraction became the memory subset. After blood collection by leukapheresis, PBMCs were isolated using Ficoll-Histopaque density gradient centrifugation and then cryopreserved in the vapor phase of liquid nitrogen. Purity and quantity of every magnetically sorted T cell population were checked by analytical flow cytometry. Each sorted fraction had its genomic DNA isolated and then quantified by UV absorbance on a Nanodrop 2000c. In the case of this clone: Which antigen it targets is not known. One base away there is no much larger clone; base qualities are not given.

General conclusions and limits of the study: Because the study included only a small number of donors, the genetic and exposure-history diversity represented was limited. Pairwise subsampling led to the expectation that sequencing depth would affect the degree of clonotype sharing among donors. Sampling was restricted to blood, and TCR repertoires in tissue are likely to differ from TCR repertoires in blood. Higher generation probabilities were observed for clonotypes shared by all four sorted-subset donors than for non-shared clonotypes. About 5% of naive CD4, around 3.5% of naive CD8, 2.3% of memory CD4, and 0.35% to 0.4% of memory CD8 clonotypes were shared across a handful of donors. Naive subsets generally had larger estimated clonotype richness than memory subsets. Rarefaction of sorted-subset datasets indicated incomplete sequencing despite the large sequencing depth.

Counted from cysteine to phenylalanine, this CDR3 has 15 amino acids. Only the CDR3 region is kept as DNA, spanning 45 bases read in frame from base 1. Here V drops 6 bases and J drops 4 bases, and the junction holds 7 bases not matched to any gene. CDR1 is given as MDHEN and CDR2 as SYDVKM, both from the germline V gene. Using the deep immunoSEQ assay, multiplex PCR amplified TCR CDR3 regions from genomic DNA. Extracted genomic DNA from each cell subset was spread evenly across all wells of several immunoSEQ 96-well plates, with each plate serving as a replicate. For sorted subsets, each replicate PCR was loaded with roughly 200 ng genomic DNA, equivalent to approximately 27,000 T cell genomes. Purified libraries were quantified with a Qubit 3.0 fluorometer, sized on a Bioanalyzer 2100, and re-quantified with the KAPA Library Quantification kit. Every immunoSEQ 96-well plate was sequenced on a separate single-read 150-cycle Illumina NextSeq 550 flow cell. The original pipeline was this. Because the immunoSEQ output included only junctional sequences and no quality scores, the filtering could not be the same as the filtering used for full-length reads. To assign V/J genes and CDR3, sequences were annotated using PyIR, a Python wrapper for IgBLAST v1.9, with IMGT germline references. Any read was removed if the V/J assignment was weak (E-value above 1e-6), the CDR3 was missing, or the read contained stop codons, out-of-frame junctions, or ambiguous translated residues. V3J clonotypes were defined by identical inferred V gene, J gene, and CDR3 amino acid sequence. Percentage overlap between repertoires was computed as shared unique clonotypes divided by the size of the smaller repertoire. Richness of each repertoire was evaluated using RTK rarefaction, the Chao1 estimator, and Recon v2.1 estimates of unobserved clonotypes. For all TCRbeta clonotypes obtained by the gDNA method from a few donors, generation probabilities were computed with OLGA. Drawn from immuneACCESS, this table holds only the in-frame rearrangements with V and J called that TCRdb kept. Clones are partly lost; checked studies trace under half to an unresolved V gene and leave the rest unexplained. V and J calls and clone size are given by that table; D and trimming were obtained from the DNA. Present in this sample are over 1.5 million clones, approximately 98% of which were seen just once. Roughly 0.45% of the sample is taken by the ten largest.

This TCR came from a man under 40 in good health. Sequenced material: naive CD4+ T cells sorted from blood. The cell subset or site label, read with the paper, signifies: CD45RA+ positively selected. The sequence joins TRBV28 to TRBJ2-5; TRBD2 fits 11 bases in the junction. The DNA sequence reads TGTGCCAGCAGACCTACTAGCGGGAGCGTAGAGACCCAGTACTTC. This sequence encodes CASRPTSGSVETQYF.